These 3 T cell receptor beta chains share one sample of origin, sequenced in a study of cytomegalovirus exposure and HLA in healthy donors. PCR employed 60 Vbeta and 13 Jbeta primers. Repertoires were generated with immunoSEQ multiplex PCR, while TCRdb's copy carries only in-frame clones and drops some. The sample records approximately 80,000 clones, approximately 75% being singletons. Sequencing was carried out using PBMCs. The source of these receptors is a man in his fifties or sixties in good health and CMV-seronegative.

This chain connects TRBV10-3 to TRBJ1-2; D not resolved. V lost 4 bases and J lost 8, with 11 bases in between. Germline CDR1 ENHRY, CDR2 SYGVKD. This CDR3 spans 12 amino acids. The CDR3 here is CAISGELGGYTF. The CDR3 DNA sequence: TGTGCCATCAGTGGGGAGCTCGGCGGCTACACCTTC.

Notes on this clone: One end of the junction fails to match germline, which may point to a read error. The V call is TRBV7-7, the J call TRBJ2-5; TRBD1 might be the D (6 bases). Per the germline V gene, CDR1 is SSHAT and CDR2 is FNYEAQ (reference sequence). The CDR3 has 15 residues. The CDR3 region is CASSLNYRVGETQYF. The CDR3 DNA is TGTGCTAGCAGCTTAAATTACAGGGTGGGAGAGACCCAGTACTTC.

As for this clone: Other DNA sequences in this specimen translate into the identical CDR3. The chain carries TRBV6-6 and TRBJ2-3, with 7 bases matching TRBD2. Germline CDR1 and CDR2: MNHNY and SVGAGI (reference sequence). The CDR3 sequence is 13 residues long. Trimming took 7 bases from V and 6 from J; bases not matched to a gene: 7. Written as DNA, the CDR3 is TGTGCCAGCATCTACGGGGGGAGGGATACGCAGTATTTT. Encoded protein: CASIYGGRDTQYF.